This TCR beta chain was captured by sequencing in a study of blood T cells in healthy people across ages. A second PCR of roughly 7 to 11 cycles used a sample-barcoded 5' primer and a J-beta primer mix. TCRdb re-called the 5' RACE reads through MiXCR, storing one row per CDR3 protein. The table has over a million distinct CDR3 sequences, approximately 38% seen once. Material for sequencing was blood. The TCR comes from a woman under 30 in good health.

The CDR3 reads CASSSLVVAEKPGTDTQYF. Here the CDR3 DNA reads TGTGCCAGCAGCTCATTAGTGGTAGCGGAAAAACCAGGCACAGATACGCAGTATTTT. This chain links TRBV3-1 with TRBJ2-3, with D possibly TRBD2 on 6 matching bases. CDR1 is LGHDT and CDR2 is YNNKEL in the germline V gene (reference sequence). This CDR3 is 19 amino acids long. Trimming removed 5 bases at V and 1 base at J, with 25 bases between.